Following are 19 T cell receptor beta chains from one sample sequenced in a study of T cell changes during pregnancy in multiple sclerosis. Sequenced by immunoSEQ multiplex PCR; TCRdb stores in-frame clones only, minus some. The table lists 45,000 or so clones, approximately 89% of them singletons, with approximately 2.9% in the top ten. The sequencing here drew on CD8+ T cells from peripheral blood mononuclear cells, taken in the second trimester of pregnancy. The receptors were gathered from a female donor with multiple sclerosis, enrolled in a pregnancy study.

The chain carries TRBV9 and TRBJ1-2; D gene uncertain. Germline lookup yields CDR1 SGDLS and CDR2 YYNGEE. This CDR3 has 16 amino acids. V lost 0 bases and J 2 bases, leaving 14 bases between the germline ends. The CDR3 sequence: CASSVGPLEGNYGYTF. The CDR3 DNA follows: TGTGCCAGCAGCGTAGGGCCCCTGGAGGGCAACTATGGCTACACCTTC.

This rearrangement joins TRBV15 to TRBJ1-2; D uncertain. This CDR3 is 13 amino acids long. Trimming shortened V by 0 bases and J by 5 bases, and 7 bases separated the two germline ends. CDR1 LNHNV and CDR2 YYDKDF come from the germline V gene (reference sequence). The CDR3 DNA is TGTGCCACCAGCAGAGAAGCCGGTTATGGCTACACCTTC. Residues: CATSREAGYGYTF.

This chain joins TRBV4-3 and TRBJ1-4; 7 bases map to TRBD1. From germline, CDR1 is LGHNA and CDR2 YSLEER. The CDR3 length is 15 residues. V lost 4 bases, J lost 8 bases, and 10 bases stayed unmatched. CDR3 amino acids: CASSPTTGMSEKLFF. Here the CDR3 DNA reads TGCGCCAGCAGCCCGACGACAGGGATGAGCGAAAAACTGTTTTTT.

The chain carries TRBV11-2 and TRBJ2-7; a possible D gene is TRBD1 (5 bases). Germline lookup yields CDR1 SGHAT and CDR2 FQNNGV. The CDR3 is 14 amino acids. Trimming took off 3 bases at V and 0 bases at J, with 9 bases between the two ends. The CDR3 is CASSFGATSYEQYF. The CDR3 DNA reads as TGTGCCAGCAGCTTTGGGGCCACCTCCTACGAGCAGTACTTC.

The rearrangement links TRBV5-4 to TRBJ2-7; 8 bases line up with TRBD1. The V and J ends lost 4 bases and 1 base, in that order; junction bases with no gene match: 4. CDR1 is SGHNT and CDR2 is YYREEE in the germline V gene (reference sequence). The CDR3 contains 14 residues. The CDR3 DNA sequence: TGTGCCAGCAGCCCCGGACAGGGTTCCTACGAGCAGTACTTC. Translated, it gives CASSPGQGSYEQYF.

The CDR3 spells CASSEWGPSGTLRNYEQYF. The CDR3 region has the DNA TGTGCCAGCAGTGAATGGGGTCCTTCCGGGACACTAAGGAACTACGAGCAGTACTTC. The genes are TRBV6-1 and TRBJ2-7, with D perhaps matching TRBD1 (6 bases). CDR1 is MNHNS and CDR2 is SASEGT in the germline V gene. This CDR3 region has 19 residues. V lost 2 bases and J lost 3, with 26 bases in between.

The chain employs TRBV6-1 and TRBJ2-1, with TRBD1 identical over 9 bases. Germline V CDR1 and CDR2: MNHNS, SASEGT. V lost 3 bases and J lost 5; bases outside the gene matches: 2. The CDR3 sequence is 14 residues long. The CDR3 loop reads CASSDNRGHNEQFF. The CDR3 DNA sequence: TGTGCCAGCAGTGACAACAGGGGGCACAATGAGCAGTTCTTC.

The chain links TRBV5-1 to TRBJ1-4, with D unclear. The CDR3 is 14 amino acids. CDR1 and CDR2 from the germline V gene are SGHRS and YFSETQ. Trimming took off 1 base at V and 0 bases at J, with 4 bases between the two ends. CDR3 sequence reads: CASSLTATNEKLFF. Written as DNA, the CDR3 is TGCGCCAGCAGCTTGACGGCAACTAATGAAAAACTGTTTTTT.

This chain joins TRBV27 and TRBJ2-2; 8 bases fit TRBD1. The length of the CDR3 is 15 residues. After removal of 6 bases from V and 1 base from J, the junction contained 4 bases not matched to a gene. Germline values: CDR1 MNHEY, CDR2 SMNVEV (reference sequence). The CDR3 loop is CASRQGTGNTGELFF. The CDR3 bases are TGTGCCAGCAGACAAGGGACAGGGAACACCGGGGAGCTGTTTTTT.

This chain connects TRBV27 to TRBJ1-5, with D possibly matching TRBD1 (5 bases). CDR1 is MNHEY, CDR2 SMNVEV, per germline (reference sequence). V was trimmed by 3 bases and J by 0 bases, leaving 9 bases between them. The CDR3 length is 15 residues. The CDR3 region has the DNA TGTGCCAGCAGTTTTATTCAGGGTAGCAATCAGCCCCAGCATTTT. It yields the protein CASSFIQGSNQPQHF.

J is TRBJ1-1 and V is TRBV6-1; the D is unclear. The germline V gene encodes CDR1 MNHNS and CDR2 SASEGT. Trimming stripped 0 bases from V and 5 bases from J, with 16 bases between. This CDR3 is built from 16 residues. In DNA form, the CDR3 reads TGTGCCAGCAGTGAAGCGCTAGGGAGTAGAGGGACTGAAGCTTTCTTT. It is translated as CASSEALGSRGTEAFF.

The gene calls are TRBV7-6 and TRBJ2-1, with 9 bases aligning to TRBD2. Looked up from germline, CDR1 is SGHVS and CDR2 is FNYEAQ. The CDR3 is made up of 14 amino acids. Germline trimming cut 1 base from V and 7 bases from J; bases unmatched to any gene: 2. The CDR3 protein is CASSLGAGGNEQFF. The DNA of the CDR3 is TGTGCCAGCAGCTTAGGAGCGGGGGGAAATGAGCAGTTCTTC.

CDR3 in DNA: TGTGCCAGCAGCTTACGGGGGGGGCCCTACAATGAGCAGTTCTTC. Translating gives CASSLRGGPYNEQFF. The chain combines TRBV5-4 with TRBJ2-1; 8 bases are shared with TRBD2. The CDR3 has 15 residues. The germline V gene encodes CDR1 SGHNT and CDR2 YYREEE (reference sequence). Trimming cost V 2 bases and J 2 bases; bases outside gene matches: 3.

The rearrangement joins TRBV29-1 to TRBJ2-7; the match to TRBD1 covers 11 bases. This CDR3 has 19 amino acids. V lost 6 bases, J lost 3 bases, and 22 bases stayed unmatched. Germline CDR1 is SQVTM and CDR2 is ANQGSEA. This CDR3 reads CSVAGTGGPEAEFRYEQYF. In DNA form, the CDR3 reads TGCAGCGTCGCCGGGACAGGGGGACCCGAAGCTGAATTTCGCTACGAGCAGTACTTC.

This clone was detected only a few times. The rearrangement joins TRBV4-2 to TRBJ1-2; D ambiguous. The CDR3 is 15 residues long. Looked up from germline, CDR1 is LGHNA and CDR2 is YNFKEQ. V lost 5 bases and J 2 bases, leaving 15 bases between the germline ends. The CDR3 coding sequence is TGTGCCAGCAGCAAAGGCGAGGGCGTCAACTATGGCTACACCTTC. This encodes CASSKGEGVNYGYTF.

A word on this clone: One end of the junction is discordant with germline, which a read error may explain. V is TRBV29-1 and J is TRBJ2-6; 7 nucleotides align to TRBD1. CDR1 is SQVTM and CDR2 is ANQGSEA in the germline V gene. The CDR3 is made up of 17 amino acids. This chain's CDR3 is CSVSRDSSSSGTNVLTF. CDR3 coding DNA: TGCAGCGTTAGCCGGGACAGCTCTTCCTCTGGGACCAACGTCCTGACTTTC.

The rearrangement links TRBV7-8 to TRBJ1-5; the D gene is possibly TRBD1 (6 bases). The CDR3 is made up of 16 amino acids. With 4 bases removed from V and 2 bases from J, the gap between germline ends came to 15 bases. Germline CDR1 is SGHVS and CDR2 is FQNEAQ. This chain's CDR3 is CASSSQGTVGNQPQHF. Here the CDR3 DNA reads TGTGCCAGCAGCTCCCAGGGGACCGTTGGCAATCAGCCCCAGCATTTT. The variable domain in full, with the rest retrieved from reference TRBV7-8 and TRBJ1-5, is GAGVSQSPRYKVAKRGQDVALRCDPISGHVSLFWYQQALGQGPEFLTYFQNEAQLDKSGLPSDRFFAERPEGSVSTLKIQRTQQEDSAVYLCASSSQGTVGNQPQHFGDGTRLSIL.

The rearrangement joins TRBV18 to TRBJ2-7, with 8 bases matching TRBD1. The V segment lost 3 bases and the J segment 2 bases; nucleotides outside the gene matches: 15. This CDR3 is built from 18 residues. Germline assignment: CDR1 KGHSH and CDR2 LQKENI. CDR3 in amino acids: CASSPIKDPRGPTYEQYF. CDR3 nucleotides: TGTGCCAGCTCACCCATAAAAGACCCCAGGGGGCCCACCTACGAGCAGTACTTC.

CDR3 in amino acids: CASNQGSNYGYTF. CDR3 coding DNA: TGTGCCAGCAACCAGGGGAGTAACTATGGCTACACCTTC. J is TRBJ1-2 and V is TRBV6-6; D is perhaps TRBD1 (6 bases). V was clipped by 7 bases and J by 1 base, with 10 bases between them. In germline, CDR1 is MNHNY, CDR2 SVGAGI (reference sequence). The CDR3 is 13 residues long.